The 19 T cell receptor beta chains listed next were all sequenced from one sample in a study of PD-1 blockade in classical Hodgkin lymphoma. Relapse was seen in all patients after autologous stem cell transplantation, and brentuximab vedotin exposure was variable. Sequencing used immunoSEQ multiplex PCR; TCRdb keeps in-frame clones, though not all of them. The sample includes 75,000 to 100,000 clones, roughly 84% seen only once; the top ten take 10% to 15%. Sequencing was performed on peripheral blood mononuclear cells (PBMCs), taken at baseline. The receptors come from a human donor with classical Hodgkin lymphoma.

This chain joins TRBV7-6 and TRBJ2-1; D is perhaps TRBD1 (5 bases). CDR1 and CDR2 (germline): SGHVS, FNYEAQ. V was clipped by 4 bases and J by 7 bases, with 14 bases between them. This CDR3 spans 14 amino acids. The CDR3 DNA is TGTGCCAGCAGCTCCCGCCCCCAGGGAAATGAGCAGTTCTTC. This gives the protein CASSSRPQGNEQFF.

The chain employs TRBV7-9 and TRBJ2-3; D remains ambiguous. Germline CDR1 reads SEHNR; CDR2 reads FQNEAQ (reference sequence). This CDR3 spans 14 amino acids. V lost 1 base and J lost 6, with 11 bases in between. The CDR3 DNA sequence: TGTGCCAGCAGCTTAGAGAAGGCTGAGGATACGCAGTATTTT. This codes for CASSLEKAEDTQYF.

The chain uses TRBV6-5 and TRBJ2-7; possible D gene TRBD1, 6 bases. This CDR3 contains 14 residues. Looked up from germline, CDR1 is MNHEY and CDR2 is SVGAGI. Trimming cost V 6 bases and J 2 bases, with 14 bases left between them. In DNA, the CDR3 is TGTGCCAGCAGCCCCGTACAGGGTACCTACGAGCAGTACTTC. Translation: CASSPVQGTYEQYF.

This sequence joins TRBV30 and TRBJ2-1, with 12 bases identical to TRBD2. In germline, CDR1 is GTSNPN, CDR2 SVGIG (reference sequence). The CDR3 extends over 17 amino acids. Trimming at V came to 3 bases and at J to 4 bases, leaving 10 bases not matched to a gene. CDR3 region: CAWRTSGRPLTYNEQFF. CDR3 DNA: TGTGCCTGGAGAACTAGCGGGAGGCCACTCACATACAATGAGCAGTTCTTC.

The rearrangement joins TRBV18 to TRBJ1-1, with D possibly TRBD1 on 6 matching bases. Per the germline V gene, CDR1 is KGHSH and CDR2 is LQKENI. Trimming cost V 3 bases and J 1 base, with 12 bases left between them. The CDR3 has 15 residues. The chain's CDR3 is CASSPTGPANTEAFF. DNA of the CDR3: TGTGCCAGCTCACCCACAGGGCCCGCGAACACTGAAGCTTTCTTT.

This sequence joins TRBV6-5 and TRBJ2-2; no clear D gene. The CDR3 has 13 amino acids. V lost 6 bases, J lost 5 bases, and 10 bases lay in between. The germline CDR1 and CDR2 sequences are MNHEY and SVGAGI. CDR3 sequence: CASRTYETGELFF. For the CDR3, the DNA is TGTGCCAGCAGAACTTACGAGACCGGGGAGCTGTTTTTT.

The chain uses TRBV11-2 and TRBJ2-7; D call uncertain. Germline V lookup: CDR1 SGHAT, CDR2 FQNNGV. V shed 5 bases and J shed 2 bases, with 13 bases lying between them. This CDR3 has 14 residues. CDR3 sequence reads: CASSPNPETYEQYF. In DNA form, the CDR3 reads TGTGCCAGCAGCCCCAACCCTGAAACCTACGAGCAGTACTTC.

This clone occurred once. The J gene is TRBJ2-1, the V gene TRBV6-1; 10 bases map to TRBD2. V lost 4 bases and J lost 0; bases outside the gene matches: 3. Germline V gene data show CDR1 as MNHNS and CDR2 as SASEGT. The length of the CDR3 is 16 residues. The CDR3 region has the DNA TGTGCCAGCAGTGTGAGCGGGAGGGCCTCCTACAATGAGCAGTTCTTC. It yields the protein CASSVSGRASYNEQFF.

V and J are TRBV2 and TRBJ1-2, with 9 bases aligning to TRBD1. With V trimmed by 7 bases and J by 0 bases, 3 bases remained unmatched. From germline, CDR1 is SNHLY and CDR2 FYNNEI. The CDR3 extends over 14 amino acids. CDR3: CASMGQGANYGYTF. In nucleotides, the CDR3 is TGTGCCAGCATGGGACAGGGAGCTAACTATGGCTACACCTTC.

The chain recombines TRBV10-3 with TRBJ2-7; no definite D call. The CDR3 totals 14 residues. Per the germline V gene, CDR1 is ENHRY and CDR2 is SYGVKD. The V gene lost 2 bases and the J gene lost 3 bases, with 11 bases spanning the gap. The DNA for the CDR3 is TGTGCCATCAGTGAGAGTGCCGCCAACTACGAGCAGTACTTC. Residues: CAISESAANYEQYF.

As concerns this clone: Within the sample, other DNA sequences also encode this same CDR3. The rearrangement uses TRBV5-1 and TRBJ1-2, with D unresolved. CDR3 length equals 13 residues. The germline V and J ends were trimmed by 1 base and 1 base, with 5 bases remaining between them. Germline V gene sequence: CDR1 SGHRS, CDR2 YFSETQ. CDR3 amino acids: CASSLTDNYGYTF. The CDR3 coding sequence is TGCGCCAGCAGCTTGACAGATAACTATGGCTACACCTTC.

The chain couples TRBV18 to TRBJ1-5; 8 bases line up with TRBD1. The length of the CDR3 is 16 residues. Losses at the gene ends were 4 bases for V and 2 bases for J; bases not matched to a gene: 7. Germline V gene data show CDR1 as KGHSH and CDR2 as LQKENI. The CDR3 reads CASSRRAGGGNQPQHF. CDR3 bases: TGTGCCAGCTCACGTAGGGCAGGGGGCGGCAATCAGCCCCAGCATTTT.

The chain is built from TRBV29-1 and TRBJ2-5; no definite D call. CDR1 is SQVTM and CDR2 is ANQGSEA in the germline V gene. Trimming took off 0 bases at V and 5 bases at J, with 7 bases between the two ends. This CDR3 is built from 12 residues. The CDR3 nucleotides read TGCAGCGTTGAAGACAGCTCGGAGACCCAGTACTTC. Translated, it gives CSVEDSSETQYF.

The chain has TRBV6-4 and TRBJ1-1; possible D gene TRBD1, 6 bases. Trimming removed 3 bases at V and 1 base at J, with 15 bases between. Germline V gene data show CDR1 as MRHNA and CDR2 as SNTAGT. This CDR3 has 16 amino acids. In nucleotides, the CDR3 is TGTGCCAGCAGTGATGCCCTCGAACAGGGGAACACTGAAGCTTTCTTT. It is translated as CASSDALEQGNTEAFF.

The J gene is TRBJ1-2, the V gene TRBV5-1; D call uncertain. Germline V gene lookup returns CDR1 SGHRS and CDR2 YFSETQ. V gave up 0 bases and J gave up 0 bases, with 9 bases separating them. The CDR3 runs to 15 residues. DNA of the CDR3: TGCGCCAGCAGCTTGGCCTGGGGAGCTAACTATGGCTACACCTTC. Translating it yields CASSLAWGANYGYTF. The variable domain in full, with the rest retrieved from reference TRBV5-1 and TRBJ1-2, is KAGVTQTPRYLIKTRGQQVTLSCSPISGHRSVSWYQQTPGQGLQFLFEYFSETQRNKGNFPGRFSGRQFSNSRSEMNVSTLELGDSALYLCASSLAWGANYGYTFGSGTRLTVV.

The chain carries TRBV7-9 and TRBJ2-2, with 9 positions matching TRBD2. Trimming at V came to 2 bases and at J to 6 bases, leaving 4 bases not matched to a gene. The germline V gene has CDR1 SEHNR and CDR2 FQNEAQ (reference sequence). This CDR3 contains 15 residues. The CDR3 DNA is TGTGCCAGCAGCTTACTTGCGGGAGGGGCCGGGGAGCTGTTTTTT. This codes for CASSLLAGGAGELFF.

The rearrangement uses TRBV10-3 and TRBJ1-2; D ambiguous. Deletions cut 1 base from V and 5 bases from J, with 14 bases between. The length of the CDR3 is 15 residues. Germline loops: CDR1 ENHRY, CDR2 SYGVKD. The CDR3 region has the DNA TGTGCCATCAGTGAGTACCCTTCGGTCAGGTATGGCTACACCTTC. Encoded protein: CAISEYPSVRYGYTF.

V gene TRBV2 combines with J gene TRBJ2-1; TRBD2 aligns across 10 bases. J lost 6 bases, V lost 6 bases, and 11 bases had no gene match. The CDR3 has 16 residues. Looked up from germline, CDR1 is SNHLY and CDR2 is FYNNEI. CDR3 amino acids: CASSPRRLAGANEQFF. Here the CDR3 DNA reads TGTGCCAGCAGCCCTAGAAGGCTAGCGGGAGCCAATGAGCAGTTCTTC.

This chain links TRBV7-2 with TRBJ1-1; the D is unclear. Germline CDR1 and CDR2: SGHTA and FQGNSA. The CDR3 is 14 residues long. Trimming removed 5 bases at V and 1 base at J, with 11 bases between. The CDR3 reads CASSRGRENTEAFF. DNA of the CDR3: TGTGCCAGCAGCCGAGGGAGGGAGAACACTGAAGCTTTCTTT. Complete variable domain (other parts from reference TRBV7-2 and TRBJ1-1): GAGVSQSPSNKVTEKGKDVELRCDPISGHTALYWYRQSLGQGLEFLIYFQGNSAPDKSGLPSDRFSAERTGGSVSTLTIQRTQQEDSAVYLCASSRGRENTEAFFGQGTRLTVV.